This is a list of T cell receptor beta chains from one sample in a study of T cell responses to AZD1222 COVID-19 vaccine. Libraries were prepared by immunoSEQ multiplex PCR; TCRdb keeps only in-frame clonotypes and omits some of them. The data show around 160,000 clones, 94% seen once. The material was peripheral blood, obtained 28 days after the second AZD1222 dose. Every receptor here comes from an adult who received the AZD1222 COVID-19 vaccine. The CDR3 runs from the conserved cysteine through the conserved F or W. A D gene is named only where the DNA matches it firmly. Clone size is shown for a subset of rows, as once, few, many or a class of expanded clone.

abundance | j_gene | len | v_gene | d_gene | CDR3nt | CDR3aa
- | TRBJ2-1 | 15 | TRBV5-4 | - | TGTGCCAGCAGCTTGAATTGGGGGGTCTACAATGAGCAGTTCTTC | CASSLNWGVYNEQFF
- | TRBJ2-7 | 14 | TRBV6-5 | TRBD1 | TGTGCCAGCAGTTATGATAGGACAGGCTACGAGCAGTACTTC | CASSYDRTGYEQYF
- | TRBJ2-7 | 15 | TRBV27 | TRBD2 | TGTGCCAGCAGTTTTAGGGGCGGGAGGGCCTACGAGCAGTACTTC | CASSFRGGRAYEQYF
- | TRBJ2-1 | 16 | TRBV5-1 | TRBD2 | TGCGCCAGCAGCCCCGCGGGGACTAGCGTAAACAATGAGCAGTTCTTC | CASSPAGTSVNNEQFF
- | TRBJ2-7 | 15 | TRBV5-4 | TRBD1 | TGTGCCAGCAGCTTGGGACAGGGCCGAACCTACGAGCAGTACTTC | CASSLGQGRTYEQYF
- | TRBJ2-1 | 12 | TRBV5-1 | - | TGCGCCAGCAGCTCTCAGGGTGCTACTCGGTTCTTC | CASSSQGATRFF
- | TRBJ2-1 | 16 | TRBV4-3 | TRBD2 | TGCGCCAGCAGCCAAGGACGGGAGGGCCTCTACAATGAGCAGTTCTTC | CASSQGREGLYNEQFF
- | TRBJ1-1 | 12 | TRBV6-5 | - | TGTGCCAGCAGGCGGGGTGGGGGAGAAGCTTTCTTT | CASRRGGGEAFF
- | TRBJ1-2 | 14 | TRBV18 | - | TGTGCCAGCTCACCACGTAACCTCGGGTATGGCTACACCTTC | CASSPRNLGYGYTF
once | TRBJ1-2 | 13 | TRBV10-3 | - | TGTGCCATCAGTGAGTCACTCGGGAATGGCTACACCTTC | CAISESLGNGYTF
- | TRBJ2-7 | 14 | TRBV11-2 | - | TGTGCCAGCAGCTTAAGTATGGGTCCCTACGAGCAGTACTTC | CASSLSMGPYEQYF
- | TRBJ1-6 | 14 | TRBV12-1 | - | TGTGCCAGCAGCATAAGGGATGCCTGTTCACCCCTCCACTTT | CASSIRDACSPLHF
- | TRBJ2-1 | 14 | TRBV4-2 | - | TGTGCCAGCAGCGGAGGGAGGTATCGGGAGGAGCAGTTCTTC | CASSGGRYREEQFF
- | TRBJ2-4 | 15 | TRBV7-9 | - | TGTGCCAGCAGCCCGGGCATCGGACTCGGAAACATTCAGTACTTC | CASSPGIGLGNIQYF
- | TRBJ2-2 | 16 | TRBV3-1/TRBV3-2 | TRBD2 | TGTGCCAGCAACCGACTAGCGGGAGAGAGCACCGGGGAGCTGTTTTTT | CASNRLAGESTGELFF
- | TRBJ2-7 | 14 | TRBV10-3 | TRBD2 | TGTGCCATCGGGAGTAGCGGGGAAGCCTACGAGCAGTACTTC | CAIGSSGEAYEQYF
- | TRBJ2-7 | 16 | TRBV7-3 | TRBD2 | TGTGCCAGCAGCTTAGAAGGGACTAGCGGGGCCTACGAGCAGTACTTC | CASSLEGTSGAYEQYF
- | TRBJ2-7 | 16 | TRBV6-5 | - | TGTGCCAGCAGTTCCAGCGAGTGGCAGGGAAGGACGCCCCTGTACTTC | CASSSSEWQGRTPLYF
- | TRBJ1-6 | 13 | TRBV21-1 | - | TGTGCCAGCAGTGGGCGGACCGGGTTCGCCCTCCACTTT | CASSGRTGFALHF
- | TRBJ2-4 | 15 | TRBV10-2 | - | TGCGCCAGCTTGGTTGTGCCGTCGGCCAAAAACATTCAGTACTTC | CASLVVPSAKNIQYF
- | TRBJ1-1 | 12 | TRBV2 | - | TGTGCCAGCAGTGAATCGTCATGGGCAGGGTCCTTT | CASSESSWAGSF
- | TRBJ2-1 | 18 | TRBV4-2 | TRBD2 | TGTGCCAGCAGCCAACGGGGCGCGGGAGGGTTTTCCTACAATGAGCAGTTCTTC | CASSQRGAGGFSYNEQFF
- | TRBJ2-1 | 13 | TRBV6-6 | - | TGTGCCAGCAGTGGACTTTACTCCAGTGAGCAGTTCTTC | CASSGLYSSEQFF
- | TRBJ2-7 | 14 | TRBV29-1 | TRBD2 | TGCAGCGTTGACGGTAACGGGGGGACCTACGAGCAGTACTTC | CSVDGNGGTYEQYF
- | TRBJ2-2 | 14 | TRBV5-8 | - | TGTGCCAGCAGCTTGGTTGCAAACACCGGGGAGCTGTTTTTT | CASSLVANTGELFF
- | TRBJ1-1 | 14 | TRBV16 | - | TGTGCCAGCAGCCAATCTAGATTGAACACTGAAGCTTTCTTT | CASSQSRLNTEAFF
- | TRBJ1-1 | 13 | TRBV28 | TRBD1 | TGTGCCAGCAGCTTAGACAGGGTGGGGACGGCTTTCTTT | CASSLDRVGTAFF
- | TRBJ1-2 | 12 | TRBV3-1/TRBV3-2 | - | TGTGCCAGCAGCCAAGCTAACTATGGCTACACCTTC | CASSQANYGYTF
- | TRBJ1-2 | 15 | TRBV4-1 | - | TGCGCCAGCAGTCAAGATGGCCAGGACACGTATGGCTACACCTTC | CASSQDGQDTYGYTF
once | TRBJ1-5 | 15 | TRBV18 | - | TGTGCCAGCTCTCCGACAACCGATAGCAATCAGCCCCAGCATTTT | CASSPTTDSNQPQHF
- | TRBJ1-1 | 15 | TRBV6-5 | - | TGTGCCAGCAGTTTTTCCCCGACAGCGCTCACTGAAGCTTTCTTT | CASSFSPTALTEAFF
- | TRBJ2-2 | 15 | TRBV7-9 | TRBD2 | TGTGCCAGCAGCTTCGCGACTAGCGTAGTCGGGGAGCTGTTTTTT | CASSFATSVVGELFF
- | TRBJ2-1 | 15 | TRBV19 | TRBD2 | TGTGCCAGTAGACTAGCGGGAGGTGGGAACAATGAGCAGTTCTTC | CASRLAGGGNNEQFF
- | TRBJ2-1 | 15 | TRBV10-1 | TRBD1 | TGCGCCAGCTGTCCGGGACAGGGAGACTACAATGAGCAGTTCTTC | CASCPGQGDYNEQFF
- | TRBJ2-7 | 15 | TRBV27 | TRBD2 | TGTGCCAGCAGTTTATCCAGCGGGAGCCCCTACGAGCAGTACTTC | CASSLSSGSPYEQYF
few | TRBJ2-1 | 13 | TRBV29-1 | - | TGCAGCGCCTCAGGACACGGAGCGAATGAGCAGTTCTTC | CSASGHGANEQFF
- | TRBJ2-7 | 14 | TRBV7-2 | TRBD1 | TGTGCCAGCAGCTCGGGACAGACTTACCACGAGCAGTACTTC | CASSSGQTYHEQYF
- | TRBJ2-1 | 13 | TRBV10-3 | - | TGTGCCATCAGTGAAAACTCCTACAATGAGCAGTTCTTC | CAISENSYNEQFF
once | TRBJ2-5 | 13 | TRBV28 | TRBD1 | TGTGCCAGCTCGAACAGGGGGTTGGAGACCCAGTACTTC | CASSNRGLETQYF